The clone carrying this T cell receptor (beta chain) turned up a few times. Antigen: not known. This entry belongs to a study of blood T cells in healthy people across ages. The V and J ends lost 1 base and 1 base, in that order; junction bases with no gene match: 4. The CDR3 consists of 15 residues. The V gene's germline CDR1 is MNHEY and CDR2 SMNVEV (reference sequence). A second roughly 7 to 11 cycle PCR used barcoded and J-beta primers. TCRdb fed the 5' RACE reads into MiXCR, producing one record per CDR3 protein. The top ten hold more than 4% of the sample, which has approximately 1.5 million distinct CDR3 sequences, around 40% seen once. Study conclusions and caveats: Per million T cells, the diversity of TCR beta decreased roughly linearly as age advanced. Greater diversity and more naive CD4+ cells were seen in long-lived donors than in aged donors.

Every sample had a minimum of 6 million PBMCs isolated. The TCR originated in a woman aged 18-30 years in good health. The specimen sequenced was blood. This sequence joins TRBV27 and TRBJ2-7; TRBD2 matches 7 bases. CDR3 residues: CASSLFRGVSYEQYF. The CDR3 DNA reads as TGTGCCAGCAGTTTATTTCGGGGGGTTTCCTACGAGCAGTACTTC.